The next 3 T cell receptor beta chains were all read from a single sample in a study of neurological immune-mediated disorders. Documented time point: longitudinal time-point 2. TCRdb ran MiXCR on the 5' RACE reads and lists one entry per CDR3 protein. The sample comprises some 60,000 distinct CDR3 sequences, around a tenth of which are singletons, and around 13% rests with the top ten. The sequenced material came from PBMCs. These receptors were taken from a man aged 25-45 years in good health.

This clonotype was seen at least ten times. This chain uses TRBV10-3 with TRBJ2-1; TRBD1 aligns across 11 bases. Germline CDR1 ENHRY, CDR2 SYGVKD. With V trimmed by 8 bases and J by 6 bases, 6 bases remained unmatched. The length of the CDR3 is 14 residues. The CDR3 DNA follows: TGTGCCATCGGGGACAGGGGGTCTGGCAATGAGCAGTTCTTC. Amino acid sequence: CAIGDRGSGNEQFF.

This clonotype was seen ten or more times. V is TRBV28 and J is TRBJ2-7, with 7 bases aligning to TRBD1. The V and J ends lost 5 bases and 1 base, in that order; junction bases with no gene match: 8. This CDR3 region has 15 residues. Germline CDR1 reads MDHEN; CDR2 reads SYDVKM. The CDR3 is CASSLRQGRSYEQYF. Written as DNA, the CDR3 is TGTGCCAGCAGTCTCAGACAGGGCCGTTCCTACGAGCAGTACTTC.

In its sample, this clonotype was seen many times. V usage is TRBV10-3 and J usage is TRBJ2-7; D is uncertain. The ends were cut back, 7 bases at V and 2 bases at J, with 12 bases in the middle. CDR1 and CDR2 (germline): ENHRY, SYGVKD. The CDR3 totals 13 residues. The CDR3: CAITEQPAYEQYF. In DNA, the CDR3 is TGTGCCATCACAGAACAGCCAGCCTACGAGCAGTACTTC.